This TCR beta chain was sequenced for a study of T-cell memory formation after mild COVID-19. MiXCR, applied by TCRdb to the 5' RACE reads, yields one record per CDR3 protein. The table has 280,000 or so distinct CDR3 sequences, over 15% seen once; the top ten hold under 30%. This CDR3 is built from 15 residues. CDR1 and CDR2 from the germline V gene are SGHAT and FQDESV (reference sequence). V was cut by 1 base and J by 7 bases, with 13 bases left in between. The chain links TRBV11-1 to TRBJ2-2; D may be TRBD1 or TRBD2 (5 bases each). The origin of this receptor is a man aged 18 to 35 who had mild COVID-19 (a few samples of this study predate the infection). Cell type and time point are not known. The material sequenced was PBMCs or a T cell subset sorted from them (not recorded which). The CDR3 DNA sequence: TGTGCCAGCAGCTTAGGGGACCGTTGGCACGGGGAGCTGTTTTTT. It specifies CASSLGDRWHGELFF.